This T cell receptor (beta chain) is from a study of a mutant IDH1 vaccine in newly diagnosed glioma. In the case of this clone: Antigen: not known.

Time point in this sample: week 47, end of study. Vaccine doses each comprised 300 ug of mutant IDH1 20-mer peptide, with topical imiquimod. The vaccination schedule gave patients eight doses in weeks 1, 3, 5, 7, 11, 15, 19 and 23. Donor tumors were new WHO grade 3 or 4 IDH1-mutant, ATRX-lost astrocytomas. Clones were read by immunoSEQ multiplex PCR, and TCRdb kept only the in-frame ones, dropping some. The table records some 56,000 clones, roughly 75% of them present only once. Looked up from germline, CDR1 is ENHRY and CDR2 is SYGVKD. The CDR3 runs 12 residues. Trimming removed 3 bases at V and 18 bases at J, with 15 bases between. Study results and limitations: Pseudoprogression looked unconnected to shifts in top peripheral T cell clonotypes.

The receptor's source is a man in his fifties with glioma. This specimen was PBMCs, taken from a glioma patient whose treatment included an IDH1 peptide vaccine. The chain is built from TRBV10-3 and TRBJ1-6; tentative D call: TRBD1 (6 bases). CDR3 protein: CAISEPGTLPHF. The CDR3 DNA is TGTGCCATCAGTGAACCCGGGACACTGCCCCACTTT.